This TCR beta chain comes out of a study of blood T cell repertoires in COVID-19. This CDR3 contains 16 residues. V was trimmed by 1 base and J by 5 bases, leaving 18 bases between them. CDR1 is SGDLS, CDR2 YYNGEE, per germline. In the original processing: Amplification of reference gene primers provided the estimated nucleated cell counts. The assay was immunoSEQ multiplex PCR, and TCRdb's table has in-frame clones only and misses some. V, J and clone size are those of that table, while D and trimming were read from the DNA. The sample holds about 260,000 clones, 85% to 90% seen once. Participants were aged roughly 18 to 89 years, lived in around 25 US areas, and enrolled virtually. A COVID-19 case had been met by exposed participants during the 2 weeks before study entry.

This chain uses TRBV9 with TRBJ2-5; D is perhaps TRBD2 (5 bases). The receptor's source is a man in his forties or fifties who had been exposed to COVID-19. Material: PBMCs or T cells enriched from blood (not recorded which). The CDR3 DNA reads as TGTGCCAGCAGCGTATCACCCCTTTTTACGGGGGAGACCCAGTACTTC. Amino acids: CASSVSPLFTGETQYF.